A single sample is the source of the 8 T cell receptor beta chains below, sequenced in a study of T cell repertoires in cytomegalovirus infection. Using its own MiXCR run on the reads, TCRdb lists one record per CDR3 protein. The table has 490,000 or so distinct CDR3 sequences, about 10% seen once. The sequenced sample consisted of PBMCs. These receptors were obtained from a human donor in good health (CMV status not recorded). Some clones in this sample may be carry-over from other donors' samples.

The chain has TRBV19 and TRBJ1-2, with 7 nucleotides matching TRBD1. The length of the CDR3 is 16 residues. Germline V gene data show CDR1 as LNHDA and CDR2 as SQIVND (reference sequence). V trimming: 6 bases; J trimming: 4 bases; junction bases outside the gene matches: 14. This chain's CDR3 is CASSGGGELTPYGYTF. DNA of the CDR3: TGTGCCAGTAGCGGAGGGGGCGAGTTGACTCCCTATGGCTACACCTTC.

This clonotype was recorded a few times. The J gene is TRBJ1-4, the V gene TRBV12-3 or TRBV12-4; 7 bases map to TRBD1. The CDR3 consists of 15 residues. V trimming: 1 base; J trimming: 7 bases; junction bases outside the gene matches: 6. CDR3 sequence reads: CASSLVGRTGEKLFF. CDR3 nucleotides: TGTGCCAGCAGTTTAGTGGGGAGGACAGGTGAAAAACTGTTTTTT.

This clonotype was recorded many times. The chain couples TRBV6-5 to TRBJ2-7; no clear D gene. CDR1 and CDR2 (germline): MNHEY, SVGAGI. The CDR3 is made up of 12 amino acids. V was trimmed by 4 bases and J by 3 bases, leaving 7 bases between them. The CDR3 DNA is TGTGCCAGCAGTTCCCCCTACTACGAGCAGTACTTC. Protein sequence: CASSSPYYEQYF.

This clonotype was recorded a few times. The chain uses TRBV14 and TRBJ2-2, with D perhaps TRBD1 or TRBD2 (5 bases each). CDR3 size: 15 residues. Trimming shortened V by 1 base and J by 6 bases, and 12 bases separated the two germline ends. The V gene's germline CDR1 is SGHDN and CDR2 FVKESK. This CDR3 reads CASSQAIRGSGELFF. The CDR3 DNA reads as TGTGCCAGCAGCCAAGCGATCCGGGGCTCCGGGGAGCTGTTTTTT.

This clonotype was detected many times. A junction end diverges from the germline sequence, so it may reflect a read error. V gene TRBV11-2 combines with J gene TRBJ2-7; no clear D gene. Germline V gene data show CDR1 as SGHAT and CDR2 as FQNNGV. The CDR3 runs to 14 residues. The DNA of the CDR3 is TGTGCCAGCAGCCTAGAATCCGGATCCTACGAGCAGTACTTC. This codes for CASSLESGSYEQYF. Looking up the rest from reference TRBV11-2 and TRBJ2-7 gives the full variable domain: EAGVAQSPRYKIIEKRQSVAFWCNPISGHATLYWYQQILGQGPKLLIQFQNNGVVDDSQLPKDRFSAERLKGVDSTLKIQPAKLEDSAVYLCASSLESGSYEQYFGPGTRLTVT.

The V call is TRBV2, the J call TRBJ1-5, with 11 bases lining up with TRBD1. J gave up 2 bases and V 6 bases, and 12 bases lay outside the gene matches. The germline gives CDR1 SNHLY, CDR2 FYNNEI. The CDR3 totals 18 residues. The CDR3 nucleotides are TGTGCCAGCAGGGCAAACCGGGACAGGGGGTATGGCAATCAGCCCCAGCATTTT. It is translated as CASRANRDRGYGNQPQHF.

This clonotype was found many times. V gene TRBV19 combines with J gene TRBJ2-7; the match to TRBD2 covers 8 bases. V trimming: 3 bases; J trimming: 2 bases; junction bases outside the gene matches: 15. Germline CDR1 reads LNHDA; CDR2 reads SQIVND (reference sequence). The CDR3 is 18 residues long. The CDR3 loop reads CASSIDLSGRGPTYEQYF. In DNA form, the CDR3 reads TGTGCCAGTAGTATCGATTTAAGCGGGAGAGGCCCAACCTACGAGCAGTACTTC.

In its sample, this clonotype was seen many times. The chain joins TRBV28 to TRBJ2-5; 12 bases match TRBD1. Germline CDR1 and CDR2: MDHEN and SYDVKM. There are 16 residues in the CDR3. Trimming at V came to 3 bases and at J to 3 bases, leaving 5 bases not matched to a gene. The DNA for the CDR3 is TGTGCCAGCAGTTTCATGGGACAGGGGGCAAAAGAGACCCAGTACTTC. It codes for CASSFMGQGAKETQYF.